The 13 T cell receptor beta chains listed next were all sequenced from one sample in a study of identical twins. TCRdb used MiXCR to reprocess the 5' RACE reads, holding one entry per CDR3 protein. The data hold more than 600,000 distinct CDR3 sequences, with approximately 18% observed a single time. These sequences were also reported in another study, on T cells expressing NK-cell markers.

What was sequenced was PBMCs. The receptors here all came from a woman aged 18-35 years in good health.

The CDR3 DNA sequence: TGTGCCAGCAGTTACTCCAAGGGGCTACAAGAGACCCAGTACTTC. Amino acids: CASSYSKGLQETQYF. This chain uses TRBV6-5 with TRBJ2-5, with D perhaps TRBD1 (5 bases). Germline V gene sequence: CDR1 MNHEY, CDR2 SVGAGI. The CDR3 totals 15 residues. Trimming pared 0 bases from V and 2 bases from J, leaving 10 bases between.

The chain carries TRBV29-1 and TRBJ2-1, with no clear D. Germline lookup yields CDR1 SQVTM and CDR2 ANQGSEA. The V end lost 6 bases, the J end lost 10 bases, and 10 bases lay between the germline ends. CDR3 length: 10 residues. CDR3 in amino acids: CSVSGREQFF. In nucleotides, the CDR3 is TGCAGCGTCTCCGGACGAGAGCAGTTCTTC.

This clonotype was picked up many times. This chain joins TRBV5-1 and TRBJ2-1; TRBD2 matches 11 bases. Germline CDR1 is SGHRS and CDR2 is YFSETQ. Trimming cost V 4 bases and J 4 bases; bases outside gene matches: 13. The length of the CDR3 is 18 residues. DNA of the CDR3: TGCGCCAGCAGCCCTAGCGGGGGGCCTTCCAAACCATACAATGAGCAGTTCTTC. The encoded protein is CASSPSGGPSKPYNEQFF.

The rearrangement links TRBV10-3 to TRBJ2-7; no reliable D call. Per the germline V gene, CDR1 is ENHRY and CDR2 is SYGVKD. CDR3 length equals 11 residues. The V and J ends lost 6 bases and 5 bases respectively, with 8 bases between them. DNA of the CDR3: TGTGCCATCAGCGTGGGGAACGAGCAGTACTTC. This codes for CAISVGNEQYF.

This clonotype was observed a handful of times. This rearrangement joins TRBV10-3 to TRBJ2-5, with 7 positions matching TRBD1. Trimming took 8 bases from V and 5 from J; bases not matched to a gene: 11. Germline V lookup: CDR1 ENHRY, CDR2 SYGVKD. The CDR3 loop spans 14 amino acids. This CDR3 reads CAIGEPTGRETQYF. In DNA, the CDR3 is TGTGCCATCGGGGAGCCGACAGGGCGGGAGACCCAGTACTTC.

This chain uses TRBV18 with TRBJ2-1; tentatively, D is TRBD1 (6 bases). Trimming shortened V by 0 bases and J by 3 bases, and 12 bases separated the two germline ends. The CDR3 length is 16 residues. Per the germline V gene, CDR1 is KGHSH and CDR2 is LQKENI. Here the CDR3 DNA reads TGTGCCAGCTCACCACCACGAAGGGGGTTCTACAATGAGCAGTTCTTC. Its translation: CASSPPRRGFYNEQFF.

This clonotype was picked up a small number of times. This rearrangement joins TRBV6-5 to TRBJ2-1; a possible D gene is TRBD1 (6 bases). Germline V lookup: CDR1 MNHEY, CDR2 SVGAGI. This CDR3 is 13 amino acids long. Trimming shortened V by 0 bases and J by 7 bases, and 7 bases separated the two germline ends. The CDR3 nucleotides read TGTGCCAGCAGTTACTCGACAGGAAATGAGCAGTTCTTC. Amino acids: CASSYSTGNEQFF.

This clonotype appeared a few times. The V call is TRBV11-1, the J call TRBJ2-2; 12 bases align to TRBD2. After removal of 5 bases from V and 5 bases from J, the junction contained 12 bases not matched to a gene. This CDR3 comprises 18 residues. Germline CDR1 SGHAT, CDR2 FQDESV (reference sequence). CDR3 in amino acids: CASSPRTSGTKITGELFF. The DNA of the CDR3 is TGTGCCAGCAGCCCCCGGACTAGCGGGACCAAGATTACCGGGGAGCTGTTTTTT.

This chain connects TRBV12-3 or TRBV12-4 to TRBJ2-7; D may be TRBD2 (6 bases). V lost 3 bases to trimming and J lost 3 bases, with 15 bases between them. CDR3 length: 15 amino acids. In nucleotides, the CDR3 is TGTGCCAGCAGTTTTGGGCCCGGACTATTCTACGAGCAGTACTTC. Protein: CASSFGPGLFYEQYF.

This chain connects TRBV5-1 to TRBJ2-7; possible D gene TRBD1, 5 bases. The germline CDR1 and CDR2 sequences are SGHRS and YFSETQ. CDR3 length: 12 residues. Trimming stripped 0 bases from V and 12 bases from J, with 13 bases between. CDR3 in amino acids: CASSLDVGQRYF. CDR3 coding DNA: TGCGCCAGCAGCTTGGATGTCGGACAAAGGTACTTC. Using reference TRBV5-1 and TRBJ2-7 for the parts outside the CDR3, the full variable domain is KAGVTQTPRYLIKTRGQQVTLSCSPISGHRSVSWYQQTPGQGLQFLFEYFSETQRNKGNFPGRFSGRQFSNSRSEMNVSTLELGDSALYLCASSLDVGQRYFGPGTRLTVT.

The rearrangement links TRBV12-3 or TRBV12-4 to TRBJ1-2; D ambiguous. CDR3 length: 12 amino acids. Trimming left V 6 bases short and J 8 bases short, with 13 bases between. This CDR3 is CASSLRHGGYTF. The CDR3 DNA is TGTGCCAGCAGCCTTCGACACGGCGGCTACACCTTC.

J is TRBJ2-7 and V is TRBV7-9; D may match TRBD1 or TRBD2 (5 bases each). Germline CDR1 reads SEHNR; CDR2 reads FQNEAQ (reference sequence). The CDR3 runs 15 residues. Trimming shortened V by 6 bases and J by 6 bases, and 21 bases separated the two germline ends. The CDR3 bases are TGTGCCAGCAGTCCTCCGGCCGGGGCTAGGGGCGAGCAGTACTTC. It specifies CASSPPAGARGEQYF.

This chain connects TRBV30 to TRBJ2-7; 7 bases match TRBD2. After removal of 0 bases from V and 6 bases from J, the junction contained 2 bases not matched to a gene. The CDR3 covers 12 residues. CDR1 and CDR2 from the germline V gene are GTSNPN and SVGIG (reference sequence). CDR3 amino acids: CAWSVPGGEQYF. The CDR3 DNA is TGTGCCTGGAGTGTACCGGGGGGCGAGCAGTACTTC. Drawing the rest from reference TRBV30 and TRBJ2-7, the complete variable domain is SQTIHQWPATLVQPVGSPLSLECTVEGTSNPNLYWYRQAAGRGLQLLFYSVGIGQISSEVPQNLSASRPQDRQFILSSKKLLLSDSGFYLCAWSVPGGEQYFGPGTRLTVT.